This T cell receptor (beta chain) was identified in a study of regulatory T cells in long-lasting Graves disease. This clonotype was picked up many times. What it recognizes is unknown. This sample's time point: newly diagnosed GD, antithyroid drugs for less than 3 months. The TCR library was made from RNA that had been extracted from PBMCs in TRIzol. Graves' disease diagnosis was established per American Thyroid Association guidelines. Study-wide results and limits: Persistent patients shared more public clonotypes (about 3,000) than newly diagnosed patients (around 910).

The germline CDR1 and CDR2 sequences are MDHEN and SYDVKM. Trimming took 6 bases from V and 0 from J; bases not matched to a gene: 11. This CDR3 contains 17 residues. Researchers made TCR beta libraries by using iRepertoire HTBI primers and running Arm-PCR on CDR3 regions. A single record per CDR3 protein comes from TCRdb applying MiXCR to the multiplex PCR reads. The sample includes approximately 400,000 distinct CDR3 sequences, 15% of them seen just once. The sample was also reused in another study, on T cells in Graves' hyperthyroidism and ophthalmopathy. This second study notes: Also found in blood were most expanded thyroid clonotypes above 0.001.

The TCR originated in a woman aged 40 to 50 with Graves disease. The sample here was peripheral blood mononuclear cells (PBMCs), taken at new diagnosis, from a patient treated with antithyroid drugs. The J gene is TRBJ1-3, the V gene TRBV28, with 7 bases that match TRBD1. The CDR3, as DNA: TGTGCCAGCAGGCCCTCCGGTAGGGACAGCTCTGGAAACACCATATATTTT. Translated: CASRPSGRDSSGNTIYF.